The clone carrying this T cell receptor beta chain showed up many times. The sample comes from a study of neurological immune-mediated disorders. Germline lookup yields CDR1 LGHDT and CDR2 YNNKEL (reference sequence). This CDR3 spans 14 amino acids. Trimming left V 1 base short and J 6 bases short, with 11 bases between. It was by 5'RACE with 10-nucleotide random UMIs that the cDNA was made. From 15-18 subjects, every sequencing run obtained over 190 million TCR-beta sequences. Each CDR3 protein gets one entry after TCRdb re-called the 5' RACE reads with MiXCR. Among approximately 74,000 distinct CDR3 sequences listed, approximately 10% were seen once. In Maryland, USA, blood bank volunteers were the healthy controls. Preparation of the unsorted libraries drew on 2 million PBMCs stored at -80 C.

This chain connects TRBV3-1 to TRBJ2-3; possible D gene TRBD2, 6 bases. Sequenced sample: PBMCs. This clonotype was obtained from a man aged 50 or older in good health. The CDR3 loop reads CASSQAGDWDTQYF. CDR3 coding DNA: TGTGCCAGCAGCCAAGCGGGGGACTGGGATACGCAGTATTTT.